The following is a TCR beta chain sequence with its context. The sample comes from a study of blood T cell repertoires in COVID-19. Study context: The United States, Italy and Spain were the sources of the acute and convalescent COVID-19 samples. T cells, B-cell-depleted T cells, or PBMCs provided the cDNA or gDNA that served as material.

Authors' methods: Cell counts per sample came from amplifying reference gene primers. Assay: immunoSEQ multiplex PCR; the TCRdb copy retains only in-frame clones and omits some. Clone size and the V and J calls come from that table; the DNA yielded D and trimming. The sample has 250,000 or so clones; 83% are singletons. This clonotype was sampled from a human donor in a cohort sampled during active COVID-19. The sample was peripheral blood.

Here the CDR3 DNA reads TGTGCCAGCAGTTCCCACTTGGACACTGAAGCTTTCTTT. This encodes CASSSHLDTEAFF. The chain is built from TRBV12-3 or TRBV12-4 and TRBJ1-1, with D unclear. V was trimmed by 4 bases and J by 3 bases, leaving 9 bases between them. The CDR3 has 13 residues.